The entry below describes one T cell receptor beta chain. Antigen specificity is unknown. The germline V and J ends were trimmed by 5 bases and 6 bases, with 17 bases remaining between them. The CDR3 is 14 residues long. CDR1 is SEHNR and CDR2 is FQNEAQ in the germline V gene (reference sequence). The data are from a study of T cells in Graves' hyperthyroidism and ophthalmopathy. Study-wide results and caveats: Blood also contained most expanded thyroid clonotypes above 0.001.

TCR beta CDR3 region amplification was performed from RNA transcripts. HTBI primers were employed in a first-round RT-PCR of the TCR CDR3. TCRdb recomputed calls from the multiplex PCR reads with MiXCR, one row per CDR3 protein. The sample gives about 59,000 distinct CDR3 sequences, roughly 50% of which show up once; 3.3% is in the top ten. This chain joins TRBV7-9 and TRBJ2-7; D may match TRBD1 or TRBD2 (6 bases each). The sequencing input was blood. This TCR came from a woman aged 55-75 years with Graves' ophthalmopathy. The DNA of the CDR3 is TGTGCCAGCAGCCAACCAGGAGGGGGGCGCGAGCAGTACTTC. Residues: CASSQPGGGREQYF.